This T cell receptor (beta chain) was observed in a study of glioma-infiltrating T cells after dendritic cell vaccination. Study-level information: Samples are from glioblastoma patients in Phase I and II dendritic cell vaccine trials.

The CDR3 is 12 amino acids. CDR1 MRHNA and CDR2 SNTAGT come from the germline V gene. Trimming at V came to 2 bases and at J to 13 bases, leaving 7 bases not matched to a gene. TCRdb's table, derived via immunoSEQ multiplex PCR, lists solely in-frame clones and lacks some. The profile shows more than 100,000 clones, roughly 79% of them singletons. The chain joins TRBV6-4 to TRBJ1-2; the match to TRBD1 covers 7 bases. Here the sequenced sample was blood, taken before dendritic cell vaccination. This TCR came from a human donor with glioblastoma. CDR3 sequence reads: CASSDPTRDSTF. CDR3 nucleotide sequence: TGTGCCAGCAGTGACCCAACCCGGGACAGCACCTTC.